The following is a TCR beta chain sequence with its context. Its antigen is currently unknown. This record belongs to a study of cytomegalovirus exposure and HLA in healthy donors. PCR was performed using 60 Vbeta and 13 Jbeta primers. Sequencing was performed with immunoSEQ multiplex PCR; in TCRdb, only in-frame clones are kept and a portion is missing. The data contain over 100,000 clones, around 77% of them singletons. General observations from the study: CMV serostatus was the only immune exposure information that was available. Sequences of the TCR beta chain were said to predict the HLA-A and HLA-B alleles of most subjects accurately.

This CDR3 is built from 15 residues. Germline V gene sequence: CDR1 MGHRA, CDR2 YSYEKL. V dropped 1 base and J dropped 6 bases, with 16 bases sitting between them. The TCR sequence derives from a man aged 35-49 years in good health and CMV-seropositive. The specimen was PBMCs. The V and J genes are TRBV4-1 and TRBJ2-7, with D possibly TRBD2 on 6 matching bases. The CDR3 nucleotides read TGCGCCAGCAGCCAAGTACCGACGGGGGTGGTCGAGCAGTACTTC. Its protein is CASSQVPTGVVEQYF.